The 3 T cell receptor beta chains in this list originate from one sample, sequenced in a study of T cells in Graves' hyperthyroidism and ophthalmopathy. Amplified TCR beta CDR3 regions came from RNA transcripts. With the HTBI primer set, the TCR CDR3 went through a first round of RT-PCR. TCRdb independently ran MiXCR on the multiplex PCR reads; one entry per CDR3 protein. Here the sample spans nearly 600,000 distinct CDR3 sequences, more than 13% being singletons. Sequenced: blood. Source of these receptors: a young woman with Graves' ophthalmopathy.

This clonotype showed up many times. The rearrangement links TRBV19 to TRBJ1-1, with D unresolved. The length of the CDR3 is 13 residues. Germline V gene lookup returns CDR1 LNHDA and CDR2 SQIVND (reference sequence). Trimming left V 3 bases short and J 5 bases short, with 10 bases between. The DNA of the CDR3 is TGTGCCAGTAGTATTGCGAGAACAACTGAAGCTTTCTTT. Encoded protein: CASSIARTTEAFF. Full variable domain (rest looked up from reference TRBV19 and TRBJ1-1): DGGITQSPKYLFRKEGQNVTLSCEQNLNHDAMYWYRQDPGQGLRLIYYSQIVNDFQKGDIAEGYSVSREKKESFPLTVTSAQKNPTAFYLCASSIARTTEAFFGQGTRLTVV.

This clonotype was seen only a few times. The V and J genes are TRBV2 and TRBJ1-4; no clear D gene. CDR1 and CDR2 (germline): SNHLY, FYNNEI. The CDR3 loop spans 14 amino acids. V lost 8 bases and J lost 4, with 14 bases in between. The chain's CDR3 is CASGPPGFNEKLFF. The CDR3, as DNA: TGTGCCAGCGGACCTCCGGGTTTTAATGAAAAACTGTTTTTT.

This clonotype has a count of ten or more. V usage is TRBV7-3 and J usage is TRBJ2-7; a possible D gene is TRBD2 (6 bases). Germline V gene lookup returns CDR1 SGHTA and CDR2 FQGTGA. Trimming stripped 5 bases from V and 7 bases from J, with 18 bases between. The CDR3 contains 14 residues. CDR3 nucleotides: TGTGCCAGCAGCCCGGGACTCCAGACGGGAGAGCAGTACTTC. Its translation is CASSPGLQTGEQYF.